The 32 T cell receptor beta chains presented below share a single source sample, sequenced in a study of spatial heterogeneity in lung cancer. Time point noted: blood at routine non-recurrence follow-up after resection. The authors sequenced whole RNA from tumor, nontumor lung or frozen PBMC without sorting. MiXCR was run by TCRdb on the 5' RACE reads, yielding one entry per CDR3 protein. Among about 25,000 distinct CDR3 sequences listed, about 6% were seen once. Sequenced material: PBMCs, taken at follow-up. All receptors derive from a male donor with early-stage non-small cell lung cancer.

This clonotype was observed at least ten times. V usage is TRBV7-3 and J usage is TRBJ2-3, with 9 bases that match TRBD2. J was trimmed by 2 bases and V by 1 base; bases with no gene match: 7. The germline CDR1 and CDR2 sequences are SGHTA and FQGTGA. This CDR3 is built from 17 residues. DNA of the CDR3: TGTGCCAGCAGCTTAATGAAGCGGGGGGCACCCACAGATACGCAGTATTTT. It is translated as CASSLMKRGAPTDTQYF.

Ten or more counts support this clonotype. The chain joins TRBV7-2 to TRBJ1-1; D uncertain. Trimming pared 1 base from V and 4 bases from J, leaving 7 bases between. The germline V gene encodes CDR1 SGHTA and CDR2 FQGNSA. The CDR3 runs 13 residues. The CDR3 nucleotides read TGTGCCAGCAGCTTAGAGAGTCCCACTGAAGCTTTCTTT. Its translation is CASSLESPTEAFF.

This clonotype was found many times. The chain uses TRBV4-3 and TRBJ2-7; TRBD1 matches at 11 bases. This CDR3 comprises 15 residues. The junction had 3 bases not matched to a gene; V was cut back by 0 bases and J by 5 bases. From germline, CDR1 is LGHNA and CDR2 YSLEER. The DNA of the CDR3 is TGCGCCAGCAGCCAAGAGGGACAGGGGGTGGACGAGCAGTACGTC. Translated: CASSQEGQGVDEQYV.

This clonotype showed up many times. The rearrangement uses TRBV20-1 and TRBJ2-1; possibly TRBD1 for D (5 bases). Germline V gives CDR1 DFQATT, CDR2 SNEGSKA (reference sequence). The CDR3 runs 14 residues. The V end lost 6 bases, the J end lost 6 bases, and 18 bases lay between the germline ends. The CDR3 nucleotides are TGCAGTGCACCACAGGAATTAAAAAGCAATGAGCAGTTCTTC. This encodes CSAPQELKSNEQFF.

This clonotype was seen a few times. This chain links TRBV7-8 with TRBJ2-7; D is uncertain. Germline assignment: CDR1 SGHVS and CDR2 FQNEAQ. The CDR3 sequence is 14 residues long. V lost 1 base to trimming and J lost 1 base, with 8 bases between them. The CDR3 reads CASSLGRRSYEQYV. The CDR3 DNA sequence: TGTGCCAGCAGCTTAGGCAGACGATCCTACGAGCAGTACGTC.

This clonotype came up many times. The CDR3 protein is CASSFRFGQGSNNEQFF. The CDR3 coding sequence is TGTGCCAGCAGCTTTCGTTTCGGACAGGGTAGCAACAATGAGCAGTTCTTC. The gene calls are TRBV11-2 and TRBJ2-1; TRBD1 aligns across 8 bases. V was pared by 3 bases and J by 5 bases, with 12 bases of the junction left unmatched. CDR3 length: 17 amino acids. The germline V gene has CDR1 SGHAT and CDR2 FQNNGV.

The table lists this clonotype with many counts. The V gene is TRBV7-2, the J gene TRBJ1-1; TRBD1 might be the D (6 bases). V gave up 5 bases and J gave up 11 bases, with 21 bases separating them. Germline V gene sequence: CDR1 SGHTA, CDR2 FQGNSA. This CDR3 has 14 amino acids. For the CDR3, the DNA is TGTGCCAGCAGCCCTTCACAGGGTTTTCCAAGGGCTTTCTTT. Amino acids: CASSPSQGFPRAFF.

This clonotype was picked up many times. The chain employs TRBV27 and TRBJ2-4, with D perhaps TRBD1 or TRBD2 (6 bases each). Trimming took 5 bases from V and 0 from J, leaving 11 bases between them. The CDR3 is 15 residues long. CDR1 MNHEY and CDR2 SMNVEV come from the germline V gene (reference sequence). CDR3 region: CASSVGGLAKNIQYF. CDR3 sequence (DNA): TGTGCCAGCAGTGTTGGGGGGCTAGCCAAAAACATTCAGTACTTC.

This clonotype was observed at least ten times. The chain employs TRBV7-2 and TRBJ2-3; D not certain. From germline, CDR1 is SGHTA and CDR2 FQGNSA. CDR3 size: 13 residues. With 10 bases removed from V and 6 bases from J, the gap between germline ends came to 17 bases. Here the CDR3 reads CATRSRASDTQYF. The CDR3, as DNA: TGTGCCACCAGGTCAAGGGCCTCCGATACGCAGTATTTT.

This clonotype was seen ten or more times. The gene calls are TRBV2 and TRBJ2-5; D is possibly TRBD2 (6 bases). Germline V CDR1 and CDR2: SNHLY, FYNNEI. This CDR3 has 11 residues. The CDR3 DNA is TGTGTCAGAGGAGGGCAAGAGACCCAGTACTTC. The encoded protein is CVRGGQETQYF.

This clonotype has only a few counts. This chain uses TRBV12-3 or TRBV12-4 with TRBJ2-2; D unresolved. Trimming pared 4 bases from V and 12 bases from J, leaving 15 bases between. This CDR3 comprises 13 residues. The CDR3 region is CASSSGYLTQLFF. Here the CDR3 DNA reads TGTGCCAGCAGTTCCGGGTACCTCACTCAGCTGTTTTTT.

A few counts support this clonotype. The V call is TRBV6-2 or TRBV6-3, the J call TRBJ1-1; the D is unclear. The germline V gene encodes CDR1 MNHEY and CDR2 SVGEGT. Trimming cost V 6 bases and J 1 base, with 9 bases left between them. The length of the CDR3 is 13 residues. CDR3 DNA: TGTGCCAGCAGCCCCAGGAGGAACACTGAAGCTTTCTTT. This translates into CASSPRRNTEAFF.

This clonotype occurred many times. V is TRBV7-2 and J is TRBJ2-1; D is ambiguous. Germline V gives CDR1 SGHTA, CDR2 FQGNSA. Trimming took off 2 bases at V and 2 bases at J, with 4 bases between the two ends. This CDR3 region has 13 residues. This chain's CDR3 is CASSLPAYNEQFF. The CDR3 region has the DNA TGTGCCAGCAGCTTACCGGCCTACAATGAGCAGTTCTTC.

This clonotype was seen many times. The chain uses TRBV28 and TRBJ1-5, with 7 bases lining up with TRBD1. Germline values: CDR1 MDHEN, CDR2 SYDVKM. The V segment lost 7 bases and the J segment 7 bases; nucleotides outside the gene matches: 19. The CDR3 covers 17 residues. Here the CDR3 reads CASTGGGGAEAGQPQHF. The CDR3 DNA sequence: TGTGCCAGCACCGGAGGAGGGGGCGCGGAGGCAGGGCAGCCCCAGCATTTT.

This clonotype was seen many times. The V call is TRBV5-1, the J call TRBJ2-5; the match to TRBD2 covers 12 bases. The germline CDR1 and CDR2 sequences are SGHRS and YFSETQ. There are 16 residues in the CDR3. Losses at the gene ends were 0 bases for V and 4 bases for J; bases not matched to a gene: 4. CDR3 region: CASSLGTSGITETQYF. The DNA for the CDR3 is TGCGCCAGCAGCTTGGGGACTAGCGGGATAACAGAGACCCAGTACTTC.

This clonotype has only a few counts. V is TRBV2 and J is TRBJ2-3; TRBD1 is a possible D gene (6 bases). The CDR3 sequence is 17 residues long. Germline loops: CDR1 SNHLY, CDR2 FYNNEI. With 0 bases removed from V and 5 bases from J, the gap between germline ends came to 18 bases. The CDR3 is CASSEAGFQGPLDTQYF. The CDR3 region has the DNA TGTGCCAGCAGTGAAGCGGGGTTCCAGGGGCCTTTAGATACGCAGTATTTT.

Remarks on this clonotype: The conserved phenylalanine or tryptophan normally closing the CDR3 is absent here, so this likely arose from a read error. J is TRBJ2-1 and V is TRBV5-1, with a possible D match to TRBD1 (6 bases). V lost 0 bases and J lost 6, with 13 bases in between. The CDR3 spans 15 residues. Per the germline V gene, CDR1 is SGHRS and CDR2 is YFSETQ. The CDR3 sequence is CASSLVTGFGNEQFL. The CDR3 coding sequence is TGCGCCAGCAGCTTGGTTACAGGGTTTGGCAATGAGCAGTTCTTA.

This clonotype was counted at least ten times. The V and J genes are TRBV12-3 or TRBV12-4 and TRBJ1-5, with 7 bases matching TRBD1. Losses at the gene ends were 5 bases for V and 4 bases for J; bases not matched to a gene: 2. The CDR3 length is 13 residues. Here the CDR3 DNA reads TGTGCCAGCAGTGCACAGGGGAATCAGCCCCAGCATTTT. Translated: CASSAQGNQPQHF.

This chain connects TRBV12-5 to TRBJ2-7, with D perhaps TRBD1 (6 bases). The V and J ends lost 5 bases and 0 bases respectively, with 11 bases between them. The CDR3 is made up of 14 amino acids. The germline V gene encodes CDR1 LGHNT and CDR2 FRNRAP. The CDR3 region is CASGDRRSSYEQYF. The DNA of the CDR3 is TGTGCTAGTGGTGACAGGCGTAGCTCCTACGAGCAGTACTTC.

This clonotype was observed at least ten times. The chain links TRBV7-9 to TRBJ1-1; D might be TRBD1 (5 bases). V was shortened by 3 bases and J by 0 bases, with 11 bases between the two germline ends. Germline CDR1 SEHNR, CDR2 FQNEAQ (reference sequence). The CDR3 is 15 amino acids. In DNA form, the CDR3 reads TGTGCCAGCAGCTTTATCGGACAACTGAACACTGAAGCTTTCTTT. This gives the protein CASSFIGQLNTEAFF.

This clonotype was counted many times. This chain connects TRBV12-3 or TRBV12-4 to TRBJ2-3, with D tentatively TRBD2 (6 bases). Deletions cut 5 bases from V and 5 bases from J, with 17 bases between. This CDR3 contains 15 residues. The CDR3 loop is CASSPGSGVIDTQYF. CDR3 sequence (DNA): TGTGCCAGCAGTCCCGGTTCGGGGGTGATAGATACGCAGTATTTT.

The sample holds many counts of this clonotype. The rearrangement uses TRBV10-3 and TRBJ2-1; D may be TRBD1 (6 bases). Trimming stripped 0 bases from V and 4 bases from J, with 10 bases between. The CDR3 covers 15 residues. Germline V gives CDR1 ENHRY, CDR2 SYGVKD. CDR3 in DNA: TGTGCCATCAGTGAGTCAACAGGGCAGTACAATGAGCAGTTCTTC. It translates to CAISESTGQYNEQFF.

This clonotype was seen many times. The gene calls are TRBV20-1 and TRBJ2-1, with unresolved D. The CDR3 is 14 amino acids. The germline V and J ends were trimmed by 7 bases and 0 bases, with 13 bases remaining between them. Germline V gives CDR1 DFQATT, CDR2 SNEGSKA (reference sequence). CDR3 loop: CSGIKGFSYNEQFF. In nucleotides, the CDR3 is TGCAGTGGAATTAAGGGCTTCTCCTACAATGAGCAGTTCTTC.

This clonotype has a handful of counts. J is TRBJ1-4 and V is TRBV6-5; the match to TRBD1 covers 8 bases. The CDR3 is 14 residues long. Germline trimming cut 6 bases from V and 5 bases from J; bases unmatched to any gene: 5. Germline CDR1 and CDR2: MNHEY and SVGAGI. The CDR3 here is CASRRQGRNEKLFF. DNA of the CDR3: TGTGCCAGCAGACGACAGGGGAGAAATGAAAAACTGTTTTTT.

This clonotype was counted ten times or more. This chain joins TRBV6-2 or TRBV6-3 and TRBJ1-2; D not certain. V lost 5 bases to trimming and J lost 2 bases, with 9 bases between them. The CDR3 runs 13 residues. Per germline, CDR1 MNHEY and CDR2 SVGEGT. The CDR3 DNA is TGTGCCAGCAGTCCGTGGGCGAACTATGGCTACACCTTC. This translates into CASSPWANYGYTF.

This clonotype was counted ten times or more. V usage is TRBV6-2 or TRBV6-3 and J usage is TRBJ2-7; a possible D gene is TRBD2 (6 bases). The CDR3 extends over 13 amino acids. Germline CDR1 MNHEY, CDR2 SVGEGT. The CDR3 DNA reads as TGTGGTTCAAAAGACCGGGAGTCGTACGAGCAGTACGTC. It encodes CGSKDRESYEQYV.

There are many counts of this clonotype. V is TRBV27 and J is TRBJ2-3, with 8 bases that match TRBD2. The ends lost 5 bases at V and 6 bases at J; junction bases unmatched: 10. CDR1 and CDR2 (germline): MNHEY, SMNVEV (reference sequence). CDR3 size: 15 residues. CDR3 residues: CASSPLAATTDTQYF. The CDR3 DNA reads as TGTGCCAGCAGTCCACTAGCGGCCACGACCGATACGCAGTATTTT.

This clonotype was seen many times. The chain recombines TRBV28 with TRBJ2-6; D gene unclear. The CDR3 is made up of 12 amino acids. The V end lost 6 bases, the J end lost 4 bases, and 4 bases lay between the germline ends. Germline loops: CDR1 MDHEN, CDR2 SYDVKM. CDR3 sequence: CASSSGANVLTF. CDR3 nucleotide sequence: TGTGCCAGCAGCTCCGGGGCCAACGTCCTGACTTTC.

Relative to its sample, this clonotype is medium-sized (0.01 to 0.1%). The rearrangement joins TRBV25-1 to TRBJ2-7; 10 nucleotides align to TRBD1. J gave up 3 bases and V 3 bases, and 5 bases lay outside the gene matches. The length of the CDR3 is 15 residues. Germline V CDR1 and CDR2: MGHDK, SYGVNS. The CDR3 here is CASSEPGQGDYEQYF. DNA for the CDR3: TGTGCCAGCAGTGAGCCTGGACAGGGGGACTACGAGCAGTACTTC.

This clonotype was seen many times. The chain links TRBV10-3 to TRBJ2-7; D uncertain. Germline lookup yields CDR1 ENHRY and CDR2 SYGVKD. The V and J ends lost 2 bases and 0 bases respectively, with 11 bases between them. The CDR3 has 15 residues. The DNA of the CDR3 is TGTGCCATCAGTGAGGGGCAGATAAGCTCCTACGAGCAGTACTTC. It yields the protein CAISEGQISSYEQYF.

The V gene is TRBV7-2, the J gene TRBJ1-4, with a weak D call TRBD1 (5 bases). The CDR3 runs to 13 residues. Trimming took 1 base from V and 7 from J, leaving 7 bases between them. Germline V CDR1 and CDR2: SGHTA, FQGNSA. CDR3 sequence reads: CASSLDGAEKLFF. The CDR3 DNA is TGTGCCAGCAGCTTAGATGGGGCTGAAAAACTGTTTTTT.

This clonotype was counted at least ten times. V gene TRBV5-1 combines with J gene TRBJ1-2; D uncertain. Germline loops: CDR1 SGHRS, CDR2 YFSETQ. The V end was cut by 4 bases, the J end by 4 bases, with 8 bases between. The CDR3 spans 12 residues. The CDR3 loop reads CASSSTSYGYTF. CDR3 nucleotide sequence: TGCGCCAGCAGCAGTACAAGCTATGGCTACACCTTC.